This T cell receptor beta chain was profiled in a study of T cells in Graves' hyperthyroidism and ophthalmopathy. Regions amplified from RNA transcripts were the TCR beta CDR3 regions. In the first-round RT-PCR of the TCR CDR3, the HTBI primer set was used. TCRdb re-derived calls from the multiplex PCR reads in MiXCR, one entry per CDR3 protein. Here the sample spans 450,000 to 600,000 distinct CDR3 sequences, less than 15% being singletons. The V and J ends lost 1 base and 4 bases respectively, with 11 bases between them. Germline values: CDR1 SGHNT, CDR2 YENEEA. CDR3 size: 15 residues. This clonotype was recorded many times.

The receptor was isolated from a woman in her forties with Graves' hyperthyroidism. Sequences were obtained from blood. V gene TRBV11-3 combines with J gene TRBJ2-1, with a weak D call TRBD2 (6 bases). The CDR3 here is CASSLALAEYNEQFF. As DNA, the CDR3 is TGTGCCAGCAGCTTAGCGTTAGCGGAGTACAATGAGCAGTTCTTC.